These 20 T cell receptor beta chains were sequenced from one sample in a study of T cell responses to AZD1222 COVID-19 vaccine. Data came from immunoSEQ multiplex PCR; TCRdb stores just in-frame clones and leaves some out. The sample yields 66,000 or so clones, 79% seen once. Sequenced material: peripheral blood, taken on day 0 of MenACWY control vaccination. These receptors all come from an adult in good health.

The chain carries TRBV4-3 and TRBJ2-3; weak D call: TRBD2 (6 bases). This CDR3 region has 15 residues. Germline values: CDR1 LGHNA, CDR2 YSLEER. V shed 0 bases and J shed 5 bases, with 12 bases lying between them. CDR3 amino acids: CASSQDVEGVDTQYF. The CDR3 DNA sequence: TGCGCCAGCAGCCAAGATGTGGAGGGAGTAGATACGCAGTATTTT.

The chain is built from TRBV30 and TRBJ2-3, with D tentatively TRBD2 (6 bases). The CDR3 length is 14 residues. Germline values: CDR1 GTSNPN, CDR2 SVGIG (reference sequence). The V and J ends lost 1 base and 4 bases respectively, with 12 bases between them. CDR3 DNA sequence: TGTGCCTGGAGTGCGGGGGATTCGGCAGATACGCAGTATTTT. Translating gives CAWSAGDSADTQYF.

The chain couples TRBV7-2 to TRBJ1-5; D gene unclear. CDR3 length equals 13 residues. Germline V gene data show CDR1 as SGHTA and CDR2 as FQGNSA. Deletions cut 1 base from V and 7 bases from J, with 8 bases between. CDR3 loop: CASSLGLGQPQHF. CDR3 nucleotides: TGTGCCAGCAGCTTAGGTCTGGGGCAGCCCCAGCATTTT.

The chain joins TRBV7-9 to TRBJ1-5, with D possibly being TRBD1 (5 bases). In germline, CDR1 is SEHNR, CDR2 FQNEAQ (reference sequence). The CDR3 runs 15 residues. The ends were cut back, 3 bases at V and 3 bases at J, with 12 bases in the middle. CDR3 amino acids: CASSFGGVPNQPQHF. The CDR3 nucleotides read TGTGCCAGCAGCTTTGGAGGGGTACCCAATCAGCCCCAGCATTTT. The whole variable domain, filled in from reference TRBV7-9 and TRBJ1-5, reads DTGVSQNPRHKITKRGQNVTFRCDPISEHNRLYWYRQTLGQGPEFLTYFQNEAQLEKSRLLSDRFSAERPKGSFSTLEIQRTEQGDSAMYLCASSFGGVPNQPQHFGDGTRLSIL.

This clone was seen a handful of times. The V call is TRBV15, the J call TRBJ2-2; possibly TRBD2 for D (5 bases). V lost 0 bases and J 8 bases, leaving 7 bases between the germline ends. This CDR3 has 13 residues. Germline V gene lookup returns CDR1 LNHNV and CDR2 YYDKDF (reference sequence). CDR3 residues: CATSRDRRGELFF. CDR3 DNA sequence: TGTGCCACCAGCAGAGATCGGAGGGGGGAGCTGTTTTTT.

The chain couples TRBV5-4 to TRBJ1-4; D is possibly TRBD1 (6 bases). The CDR3 spans 14 residues. Trimming pared 0 bases from V and 8 bases from J, leaving 11 bases between. The V gene's germline CDR1 is SGHNT and CDR2 YYREEE (reference sequence). The CDR3 DNA is TGTGCCAGCAGCTTGGGGGGGGCGCGCGAAAAACTGTTTTTT. This codes for CASSLGGAREKLFF.

The chain uses TRBV30 and TRBJ2-3; no clear D. This CDR3 has 13 amino acids. With 4 bases removed from V and 1 base from J, the gap between germline ends came to 9 bases. CDR1 GTSNPN and CDR2 SVGIG come from the germline V gene (reference sequence). The CDR3 sequence: CAWNPPGTDTQYF. The CDR3 bases are TGTGCCTGGAATCCTCCCGGCACAGATACGCAGTATTTT.

The chain carries TRBV5-1 and TRBJ1-2; 7 bases fit TRBD1. V was pared by 4 bases and J by 5 bases, with 17 bases of the junction left unmatched. The CDR3 spans 17 residues. Germline V CDR1 and CDR2: SGHRS, YFSETQ. CDR3 amino acids: CASSPGQLVTLPYGYTF. The CDR3 DNA follows: TGCGCCAGCAGCCCGGGACAGTTAGTAACACTACCATATGGCTACACCTTC.

The CDR3 region has the DNA TGTGCCAGCAGCTCGGGACAGGAGTCGAACACTGAAGCTTTCTTT. This encodes CASSSGQESNTEAFF. The rearrangement links TRBV5-4 to TRBJ1-1; 8 bases fit TRBD1. Germline CDR1 reads SGHNT; CDR2 reads YYREEE (reference sequence). This CDR3 spans 15 amino acids. Losses at the gene ends were 3 bases for V and 1 base for J; bases not matched to a gene: 5.

The chain uses TRBV7-8 and TRBJ1-1; D gene unclear. The CDR3 totals 14 residues. V lost 6 bases and J lost 0, with 11 bases in between. CDR1 SGHVS and CDR2 FQNEAQ come from the germline V gene. This CDR3 reads CASSLSMMNTEAFF. The CDR3 region has the DNA TGTGCCAGCAGTCTCTCAATGATGAACACTGAAGCTTTCTTT.

The rearrangement joins TRBV2 to TRBJ1-2; D not certain. CDR1 is SNHLY and CDR2 is FYNNEI in the germline V gene. The length of the CDR3 is 15 residues. V was trimmed by 4 bases and J by 3 bases, leaving 15 bases between them. This CDR3 reads CASSVGSLSDYGYTF. The CDR3 region has the DNA TGTGCCAGCAGTGTAGGCAGTCTGTCGGACTATGGCTACACCTTC.

The gene calls are TRBV28 and TRBJ1-3; 10 nucleotides align to TRBD1. The CDR3 contains 16 residues. Germline V lookup: CDR1 MDHEN, CDR2 SYDVKM. V was clipped by 6 bases and J by 1 base; unmatched bases: 6. The DNA for the CDR3 is TGTGCCAGCAGCGGGACAGGGGCTTTATCTGGAAACACCATATATTTT. Its translation: CASSGTGALSGNTIYF.

The chain uses TRBV5-6 and TRBJ2-1; D is unresolved. CDR1 is SGHDT and CDR2 is YYEEEE in the germline V gene. V was cut by 2 bases and J by 4 bases, with 4 bases left in between. This CDR3 contains 12 residues. The CDR3 DNA follows: TGTGCCAGCAGCTTCAGATACAATGAGCAGTTCTTC. It is translated as CASSFRYNEQFF.

As concerns this clone: Within the sample, other DNA sequences also encode this same CDR3. This chain connects TRBV6-1 to TRBJ1-2; D is undetermined. Trimming stripped 2 bases from V and 4 bases from J, with 11 bases between. The CDR3 is made up of 14 amino acids. CDR1 is MNHNS and CDR2 is SASEGT in the germline V gene. The CDR3 sequence is CASSESGEGYGYTF. CDR3 in DNA: TGTGCCAGCAGTGAATCCGGGGAAGGCTATGGCTACACCTTC.

The genes are TRBV19 and TRBJ2-1; a weak D match, TRBD1 (6 bases). The V gene's germline CDR1 is LNHDA and CDR2 SQIVND (reference sequence). The CDR3 is made up of 16 amino acids. Trimming left V 4 bases short and J 3 bases short, with 16 bases between. The CDR3 DNA follows: TGTGCCAGTAGTAGAATCACAGGGATTGACTACAATGAGCAGTTCTTC. Amino acids: CASSRITGIDYNEQFF.

This clone has only a few counts. This chain links TRBV5-1 with TRBJ2-2; D remains ambiguous. Trimming took 0 bases from V and 8 from J, leaving 14 bases between them. The length of the CDR3 is 15 residues. Germline V gives CDR1 SGHRS, CDR2 YFSETQ. This CDR3 is CASSLDSPSSGELFF. CDR3 nucleotides: TGCGCCAGCAGCTTGGACTCCCCCTCATCGGGGGAGCTGTTTTTT.

The chain uses TRBV27 and TRBJ1-5; no clear D gene. Germline values: CDR1 MNHEY, CDR2 SMNVEV (reference sequence). The CDR3 consists of 16 residues. V was cut by 8 bases and J by 0 bases, with 17 bases left in between. The CDR3 coding sequence is TGTGCCAGCGTTGAAGAGGGTACTATTAGCAATCAGCCCCAGCATTTT. This codes for CASVEEGTISNQPQHF.

This chain uses TRBV6-5 with TRBJ1-1; 7 positions match TRBD1. In germline, CDR1 is MNHEY, CDR2 SVGAGI. V gave up 6 bases and J gave up 7 bases; unmatched junction bases: 8. The CDR3 length is 13 residues. CDR3 protein: CASSQGTAGEAFF. In nucleotides, the CDR3 is TGTGCCAGCAGCCAAGGGACAGCTGGTGAAGCTTTCTTT.

This clone appeared a few times. The rearrangement joins TRBV5-1 to TRBJ2-3; maybe TRBD1 (5 bases). The CDR3 sequence is 14 residues long. In germline, CDR1 is SGHRS, CDR2 YFSETQ. Trimming took 5 bases from V and 0 from J, leaving 10 bases between them. Written as DNA, the CDR3 is TGCGCCAGCAGAGACAGAGTCAGCACAGATACGCAGTATTTT. This translates into CASRDRVSTDTQYF.

This clone was counted a few times. The rearrangement uses TRBV11-2 and TRBJ2-3; 9 bases match TRBD2. Germline trimming cut 5 bases from V and 1 base from J; bases unmatched to any gene: 4. The CDR3 consists of 15 residues. Germline V gene data show CDR1 as SGHAT and CDR2 as FQNNGV. The CDR3 is CASSKWTSGTDTQYF. Written as DNA, the CDR3 is TGTGCCAGCAGCAAATGGACTAGCGGCACAGATACGCAGTATTTT.